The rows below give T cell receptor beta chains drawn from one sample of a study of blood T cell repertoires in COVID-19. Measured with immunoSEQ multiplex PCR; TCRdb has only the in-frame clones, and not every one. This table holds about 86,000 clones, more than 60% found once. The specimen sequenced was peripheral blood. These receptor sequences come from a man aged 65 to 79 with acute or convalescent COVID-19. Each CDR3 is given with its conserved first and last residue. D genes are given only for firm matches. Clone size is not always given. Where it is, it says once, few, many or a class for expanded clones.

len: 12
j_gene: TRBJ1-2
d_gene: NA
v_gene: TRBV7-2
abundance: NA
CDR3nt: TGTGCCAGCAGCTTAGATCAACGGGGCTACACCTTC
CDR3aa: CASSLDQRGYTF

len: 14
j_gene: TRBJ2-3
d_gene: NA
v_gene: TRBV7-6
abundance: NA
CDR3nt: TGTGCCAGCAGCTTAGTGGACGGGGCAGATACGCAGTATTTT
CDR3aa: CASSLVDGADTQYF

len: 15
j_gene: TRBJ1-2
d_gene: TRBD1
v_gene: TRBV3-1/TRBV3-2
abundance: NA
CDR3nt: TGTGCCAGCAGCCAGTGGACAGGGGGCGACTATGGCTACACCTTC
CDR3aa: CASSQWTGGDYGYTF

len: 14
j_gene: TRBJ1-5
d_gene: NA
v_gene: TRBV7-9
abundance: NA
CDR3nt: TGTGCCAGCAGCTTAGCCAACGGTCATCAGCCCCAGCATTTT
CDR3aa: CASSLANGHQPQHF

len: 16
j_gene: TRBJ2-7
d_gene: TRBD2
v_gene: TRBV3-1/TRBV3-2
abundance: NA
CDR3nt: TGTGCCAGCAGCCAAGAACGTCGGGGGGTAGGTGTACAGCAGTACTTC
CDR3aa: CASSQERRGVGVQQYF

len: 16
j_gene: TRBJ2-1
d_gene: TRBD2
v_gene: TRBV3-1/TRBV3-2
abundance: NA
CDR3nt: TGTGCCAGCAGCCAAGTTAGCGGGGGGGCAGTTAATGAGCAGTTCTTC
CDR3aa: CASSQVSGGAVNEQFF

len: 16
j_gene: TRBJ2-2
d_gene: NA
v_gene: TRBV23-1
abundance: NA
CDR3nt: TGCGCCAGCAGTCAATCGGGCCAGGGAAACACCGGGGAGCTGTTTTTT
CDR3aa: CASSQSGQGNTGELFF

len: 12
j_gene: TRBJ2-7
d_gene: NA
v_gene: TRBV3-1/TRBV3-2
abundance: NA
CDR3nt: TGTGCCAGCAGCCAAGCCTATTACGAGCAGTACTTC
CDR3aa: CASSQAYYEQYF

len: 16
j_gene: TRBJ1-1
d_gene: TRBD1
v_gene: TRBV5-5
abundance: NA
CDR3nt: TGTGCCAGCAGCTTGGCTGGGACAGGGCGGAACACTGAAGCTTTCTTT
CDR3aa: CASSLAGTGRNTEAFF

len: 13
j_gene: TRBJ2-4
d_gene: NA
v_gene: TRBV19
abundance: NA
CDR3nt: TGTGCCAGTAGTATGTACTCCCTGAACATTCAGTACTTC
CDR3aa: CASSMYSLNIQYF

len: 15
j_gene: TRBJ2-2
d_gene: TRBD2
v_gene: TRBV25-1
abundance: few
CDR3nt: TGTGCCAGCAGTCCTCTACGGGCGGGGGCCGGGGAGCTGTTTTTT
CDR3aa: CASSPLRAGAGELFF

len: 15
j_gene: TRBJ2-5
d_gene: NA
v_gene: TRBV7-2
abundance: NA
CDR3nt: TGTGCCAGCAGCTTCTTCGGACAAGTCCAAGAGACCCAGTACTTC
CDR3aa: CASSFFGQVQETQYF

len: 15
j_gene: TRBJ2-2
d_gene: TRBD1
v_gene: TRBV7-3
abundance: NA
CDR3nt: TGTGCCAGCAGCTTAGGGGACAGGGATGCCGGGGAGCTGTTTTTT
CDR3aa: CASSLGDRDAGELFF

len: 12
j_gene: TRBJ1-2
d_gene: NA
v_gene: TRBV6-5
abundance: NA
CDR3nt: TGTGCCAGCAGTCCGAGCGGGGGAGGCTACACCTTC
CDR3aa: CASSPSGGGYTF

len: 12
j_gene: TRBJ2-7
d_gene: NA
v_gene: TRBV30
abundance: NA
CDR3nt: TGTGCCTGGAGTCGAATCCCGGGTGAGCAGTACTTC
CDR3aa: CAWSRIPGEQYF

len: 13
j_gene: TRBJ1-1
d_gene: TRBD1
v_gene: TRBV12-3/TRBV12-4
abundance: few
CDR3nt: TGTGCCAGCAGTCGACAGGGGAACACTGAAGCTTTCTTT
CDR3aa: CASSRQGNTEAFF

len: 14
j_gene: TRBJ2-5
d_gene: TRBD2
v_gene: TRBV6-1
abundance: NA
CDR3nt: TGTGCCAGCAGTGAAACCCTAGCGGGGGAGACCCAGTACTTC
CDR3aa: CASSETLAGETQYF

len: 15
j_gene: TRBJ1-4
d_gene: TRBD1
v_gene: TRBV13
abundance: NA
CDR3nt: TGTGCCAGCAGCTTAACCGGACAGGGGGGGGAAAAACTGTTTTTT
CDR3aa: CASSLTGQGGEKLFF

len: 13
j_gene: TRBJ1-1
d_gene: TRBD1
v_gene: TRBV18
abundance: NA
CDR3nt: TGTGCCAGCTCAGTACAGGGGGCCTCTGAAGCTTTCTTT
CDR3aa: CASSVQGASEAFF

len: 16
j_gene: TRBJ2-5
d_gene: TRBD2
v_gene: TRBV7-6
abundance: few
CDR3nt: TGTGCCAGCAGCCCGGGACTAGCGGGGGTCCAAGAGACCCAGTACTTC
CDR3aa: CASSPGLAGVQETQYF

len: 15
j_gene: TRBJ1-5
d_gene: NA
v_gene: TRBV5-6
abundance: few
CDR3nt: TGTGCCAGCAGCCCCAGGGACAATAGCAATCAGCCCCAGCATTTT
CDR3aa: CASSPRDNSNQPQHF

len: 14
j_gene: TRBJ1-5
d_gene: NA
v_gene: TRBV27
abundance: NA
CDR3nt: TGTGCCAGCAGTTTATTGAGTAGCAATCAGCCCCAGCATTTT
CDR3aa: CASSLLSSNQPQHF

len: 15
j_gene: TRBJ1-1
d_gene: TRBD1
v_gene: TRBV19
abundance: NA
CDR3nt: TGTGCCAGTAGTCCAATGGACAGGGTGAGAACTGAAGCTTTCTTT
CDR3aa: CASSPMDRVRTEAFF

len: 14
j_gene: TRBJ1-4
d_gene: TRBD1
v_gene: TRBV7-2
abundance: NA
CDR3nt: TGTGCCAGCAGCTATAGGGGACAGAGTGAAAAACTGTTTTTT
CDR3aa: CASSYRGQSEKLFF

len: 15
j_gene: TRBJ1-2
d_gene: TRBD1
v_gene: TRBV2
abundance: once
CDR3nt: TGTGCCAGCAGTGAAATACAGGGGGCAAACTATGGCTACACCTTC
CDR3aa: CASSEIQGANYGYTF

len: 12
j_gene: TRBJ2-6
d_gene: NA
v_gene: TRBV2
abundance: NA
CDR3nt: TGTGCCAGCAACACTGGGGCCAACGTCCTGACTTTC
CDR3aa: CASNTGANVLTF

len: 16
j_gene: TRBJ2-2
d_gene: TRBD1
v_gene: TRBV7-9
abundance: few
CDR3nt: TGTGCCAGCAGCCCGGGGGACAGGGGTTACACCGGGGAGCTGTTTTTT
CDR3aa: CASSPGDRGYTGELFF

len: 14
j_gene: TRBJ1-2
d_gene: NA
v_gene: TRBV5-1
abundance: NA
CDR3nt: TGCGCCAGCAGCTTGAACAGGGCGAATAATGGCTACACCTTC
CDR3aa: CASSLNRANNGYTF

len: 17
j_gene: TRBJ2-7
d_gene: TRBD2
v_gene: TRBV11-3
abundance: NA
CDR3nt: TGTGCCAGCAGCTTACGGTCGTCCGGGACTAGCGGTTACGAGCAGTACTTC
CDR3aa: CASSLRSSGTSGYEQYF

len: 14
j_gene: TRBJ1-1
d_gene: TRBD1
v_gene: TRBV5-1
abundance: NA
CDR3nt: TGCGCCAGCAGGGGTACAGGGGCGAACACTGAAGCTTTCTTT
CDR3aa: CASRGTGANTEAFF

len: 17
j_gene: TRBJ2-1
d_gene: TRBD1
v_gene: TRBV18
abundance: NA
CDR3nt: TGTGCCAGCTCACCCTGGACAGGGGGAAACTCCTACAATGAGCAGTTCTTC
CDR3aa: CASSPWTGGNSYNEQFF

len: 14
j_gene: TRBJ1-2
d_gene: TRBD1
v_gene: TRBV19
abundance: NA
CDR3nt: TGTGCCAGTAGTATCGGGACAGGGCCTTATGGCTACACCTTC
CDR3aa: CASSIGTGPYGYTF

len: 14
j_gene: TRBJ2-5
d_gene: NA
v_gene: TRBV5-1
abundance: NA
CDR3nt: TGCGCCAGCAGCTGGCCGAGGGCAGGAGAGACCCAGTACTTC
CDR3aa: CASSWPRAGETQYF

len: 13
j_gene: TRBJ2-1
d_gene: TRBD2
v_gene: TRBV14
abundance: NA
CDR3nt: TGTGCCAGCAGGCTAGCGGGGGACAATGAGCAGTTCTTC
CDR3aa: CASRLAGDNEQFF

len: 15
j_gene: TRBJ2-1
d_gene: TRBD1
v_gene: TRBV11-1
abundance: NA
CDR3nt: TGTGCCAGCAGCCGGGCGAGGGGGCCCTACAATGAGCAGTTCTTC
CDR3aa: CASSRARGPYNEQFF

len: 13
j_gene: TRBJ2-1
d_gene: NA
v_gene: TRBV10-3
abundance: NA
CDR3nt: TGTGCCGGGGGCGGGGGCTTGCTTAATGAGCAGTTCTTC
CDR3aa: CAGGGGLLNEQFF

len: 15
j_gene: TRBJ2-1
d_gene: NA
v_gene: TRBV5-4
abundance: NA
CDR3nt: TGTGCCAGCAGCCCTAGGGCGGGGCGGTCCAATGAGCAGTTCTTC
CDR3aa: CASSPRAGRSNEQFF

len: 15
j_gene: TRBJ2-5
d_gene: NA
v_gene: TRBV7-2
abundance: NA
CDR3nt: TGTGCCAGCAGCTTCCAAGGCCAGGGCCAAGAGACCCAGTACTTC
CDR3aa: CASSFQGQGQETQYF

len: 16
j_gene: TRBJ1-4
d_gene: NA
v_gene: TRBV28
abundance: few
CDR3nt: TGTGCCAGCTCGGCAGTGGGTGAGAGGTCTAATGAAAAACTGTTTTTT
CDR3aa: CASSAVGERSNEKLFF

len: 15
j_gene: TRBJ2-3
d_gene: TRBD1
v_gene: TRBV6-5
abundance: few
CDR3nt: TGTGCCAGCAGTTACGGGACAGGGGTGGGAGATACGCAGTATTTT
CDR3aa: CASSYGTGVGDTQYF

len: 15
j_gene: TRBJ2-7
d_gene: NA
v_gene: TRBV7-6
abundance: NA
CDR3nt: TGTGCCAGCAGCTTAGATCCGTCGGGGAGGGGGGAGCAGTACTTC
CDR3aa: CASSLDPSGRGEQYF

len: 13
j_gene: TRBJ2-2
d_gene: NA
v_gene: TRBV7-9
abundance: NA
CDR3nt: TGTGCCAGCAGCTCTAGTTCCACCGGGGAGCTGTTTTTT
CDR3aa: CASSSSSTGELFF

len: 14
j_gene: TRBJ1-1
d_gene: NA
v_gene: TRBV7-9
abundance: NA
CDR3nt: TGTGCCAGCAGCTTAACCGGAGGTGGCACTGAAGCTTTCTTT
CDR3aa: CASSLTGGGTEAFF

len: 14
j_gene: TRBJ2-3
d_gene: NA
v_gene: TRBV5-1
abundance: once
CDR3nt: TGCGCCAGCAGCTGGGGGGTGGGGCCAGATACGCAGTATTTT
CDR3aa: CASSWGVGPDTQYF

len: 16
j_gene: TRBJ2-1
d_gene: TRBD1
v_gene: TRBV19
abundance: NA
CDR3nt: TGTGCCAGTAGTTTCACTCAGGGGGCGCGAGACAATGAGCAGTTCTTC
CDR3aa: CASSFTQGARDNEQFF

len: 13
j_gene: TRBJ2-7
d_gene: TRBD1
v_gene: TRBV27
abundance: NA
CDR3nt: TGTGCCAGCAGCCGTACAGACAGGGACGAGCAGTACTTC
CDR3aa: CASSRTDRDEQYF

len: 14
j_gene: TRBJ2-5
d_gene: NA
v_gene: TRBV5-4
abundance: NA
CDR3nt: TGTGCCAGCAGCTGGGACTCGGCTGGCGAGACCCAGTACTTC
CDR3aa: CASSWDSAGETQYF